Following are 21 T cell receptor beta chains from one sample sequenced in a study of response to subunit inactivated influenza vaccine. TCRdb processed the RT-PCR reads anew with MiXCR; each CDR3 protein has one entry. The data contain under 750,000 distinct CDR3 sequences, roughly 10% of them singletons. Material: PBMCs from blood, obtained on the day of vaccination. These receptors were obtained from a man aged 45 to 65 who received an inactivated influenza vaccine.

This clonotype showed up just a few times. The V gene is TRBV7-2, the J gene TRBJ2-7; 7 bases agree with TRBD1. CDR3 length: 14 amino acids. V shed 4 bases and J 2 bases; nucleotides not matched to a gene: 5. Germline CDR1 SGHTA, CDR2 FQGNSA. The CDR3 loop reads CASSSTGQAYEQYF. In DNA form, the CDR3 reads TGTGCCAGCAGCTCGACCGGACAGGCCTACGAGCAGTACTTC. The full variable domain, rest sourced from reference TRBV7-2 and TRBJ2-7, is GAGVSQSPSNKVTEKGKDVELRCDPISGHTALYWYRQSLGQGLEFLIYFQGNSAPDKSGLPSDRFSAERTGGSVSTLTIQRTQQEDSAVYLCASSSTGQAYEQYFGPGTRLTVT.

This clonotype was seen only a few times. The chain has TRBV27 and TRBJ2-1, with D possibly TRBD1 on 6 matching bases. Germline CDR1 is MNHEY and CDR2 is SMNVEV (reference sequence). The CDR3 is made up of 12 amino acids. Deletions cut 4 bases from V and 10 bases from J, with 11 bases between. CDR3 amino acids: CASSSSGVEQFF. In nucleotides, the CDR3 is TGTGCCAGCAGTTCGTCAGGGGTAGAGCAGTTCTTC.

This clonotype was counted at least ten times. V is TRBV2 and J is TRBJ2-1; 7 bases agree with TRBD2. This CDR3 comprises 17 residues. V lost 6 bases, J lost 0 bases, and 11 bases stayed unmatched. CDR1 and CDR2 (germline): SNHLY, FYNNEI. CDR3 in amino acids: CASRWAGLADSYNEQFF. The CDR3 DNA reads TGTGCCAGCAGGTGGGCCGGGCTAGCGGACTCCTACAATGAGCAGTTCTTC.

The CDR3 sequence is CSARAPSGWGLNTGELFF. The CDR3 nucleotides read TGCAGTGCTAGAGCGCCTAGCGGGTGGGGGCTGAACACCGGGGAGCTGTTTTTT. V gene TRBV20-1 combines with J gene TRBJ2-2, with TRBD2 matching over 8 bases. Germline CDR1 DFQATT, CDR2 SNEGSKA (reference sequence). The V and J ends lost 1 base and 1 base, in that order; junction bases with no gene match: 11. CDR3 length: 18 residues.

J is TRBJ1-5 and V is TRBV10-2, with TRBD1 matching over 8 bases. The CDR3 sequence is 14 residues long. CDR1 WSHSY and CDR2 SAAADI come from the germline V gene. J gave up 5 bases and V 3 bases, and 3 bases lay outside the gene matches. The CDR3 nucleotides read TGCGCCAGCAGTGAAGGCAGGGGGCATCAGCCCCAGCATTTT. This translates into CASSEGRGHQPQHF.

This clonotype has more than one count but fewer than ten. CDR3 sequence reads: CSVENPSGTGSGFF. The CDR3 nucleotides read TGCAGCGTTGAGAACCCTAGCGGGACCGGCTCAGGGTTCTTC. The rearrangement uses TRBV29-1 and TRBJ2-1, with 9 positions matching TRBD2. CDR1 is SQVTM, CDR2 ANQGSEA, per germline. The CDR3 runs to 14 residues. J was trimmed by 15 bases and V by 3 bases; bases with no gene match: 15.

Many counts were recorded for this clonotype. The chain links TRBV20-1 to TRBJ2-7, with D perhaps TRBD1 or TRBD2 (5 bases each). The CDR3 has 16 amino acids. The V end was cut by 1 base, the J end by 2 bases, with 18 bases between. CDR1 is DFQATT and CDR2 is SNEGSKA in the germline V gene (reference sequence). The CDR3 DNA reads as TGCAGTGCTAGAGGAGCAGGGAGTGTTGGAACCTACGAGCAGTACTTC. Protein product: CSARGAGSVGTYEQYF.

The chain joins TRBV5-5 to TRBJ2-4, with no clear D. The germline V and J ends were trimmed by 0 bases and 5 bases, with 15 bases remaining between them. The germline CDR1 and CDR2 sequences are SGHKS and YYEKEE (reference sequence). This CDR3 region has 16 residues. CDR3 nucleotide sequence: TGTGCCAGCAGCTTGGAGATTTGGAGCGCGGAAAACATTCAGTACTTC. Residues: CASSLEIWSAENIQYF.

This chain connects TRBV29-1 to TRBJ2-3; 8 bases are shared with TRBD2. Germline V gene lookup returns CDR1 SQVTM and CDR2 ANQGSEA. The V and J ends lost 4 bases and 4 bases, in that order; junction bases with no gene match: 10. The CDR3 sequence is 15 residues long. CDR3 coding DNA: TGCAGCGTTGTGTCCCAGCGGGGGTTGTCAGATACGCAGTATTTT. Amino acids: CSVVSQRGLSDTQYF.

CDR3 sequence reads: CASSLLARANTDTQYF. CDR3 coding DNA: TGTGCCAGCAGTTTGTTGGCGCGGGCGAACACAGATACGCAGTATTTT. The chain joins TRBV27 to TRBJ2-3; possibly TRBD2 for D (5 bases). The CDR3 is 16 amino acids. The V end was cut by 3 bases, the J end by 2 bases, with 15 bases between. From germline, CDR1 is MNHEY and CDR2 SMNVEV (reference sequence).

Many counts were recorded for this clonotype. J is TRBJ1-1 and V is TRBV12-3 or TRBV12-4; the match to TRBD1 covers 7 bases. The CDR3 is 14 amino acids. J was trimmed by 0 bases and V by 3 bases; bases with no gene match: 1. The CDR3 sequence is CASSFQGVNTEAFF. Here the CDR3 DNA reads TGTGCCAGCAGTTTCCAGGGGGTGAACACTGAAGCTTTCTTT.

The chain is built from TRBV4-2 and TRBJ2-5; D possibly matches TRBD1 or TRBD2 (5 bases each). CDR3 length equals 17 residues. Trimming left V 3 bases short and J 8 bases short, with 25 bases between. Germline V gene lookup returns CDR1 LGHNA and CDR2 YNFKEQ. Written as DNA, the CDR3 is TGTGCCAGCAGCCATCCACTCTCGGGACCCTCGGGGCCAACCCAGTACTTC. It is translated as CASSHPLSGPSGPTQYF.

This clonotype was counted ten times or more. The chain has TRBV20-1 and TRBJ2-1, with 9 bases that match TRBD1. Germline trimming cut 4 bases from V and 16 bases from J; bases unmatched to any gene: 11. The CDR3 spans 12 residues. Germline V gives CDR1 DFQATT, CDR2 SNEGSKA (reference sequence). The CDR3: CSATLPGQGRFF. The CDR3 nucleotides are TGCAGTGCTACTTTACCGGGACAGGGACGATTCTTC.

This clonotype was detected a few times. The chain combines TRBV9 with TRBJ2-1; 16 bases are a match to TRBD2. J was trimmed by 10 bases and V by 4 bases; bases with no gene match: 8. The germline V gene encodes CDR1 SGDLS and CDR2 YYNGEE. The CDR3 contains 16 residues. The CDR3 DNA reads as TGTGCCAGCAGCCCCCAGGGACTAGCGGGAGGGGGCGAGCAGTTCTTC. Protein: CASSPQGLAGGGEQFF.

This clonotype appeared many times. The rearrangement joins TRBV5-1 to TRBJ2-3; 8 nucleotides line up with TRBD2. Germline-derived CDR1 and CDR2 are SGHRS and YFSETQ. CDR3 size: 16 residues. V shed 4 bases, J shed 0 bases, and the junction held 7 bases outside the gene matches. DNA for the CDR3: TGCGCCAGCAGCCTGAACGGGAGGGGGAGCACAGATACGCAGTATTTT. Residues: CASSLNGRGSTDTQYF.

The sample holds many counts of this clonotype. The chain employs TRBV27 and TRBJ2-3; 11 bases map to TRBD2. V trimming: 6 bases; J trimming: 8 bases; junction bases outside the gene matches: 16. The CDR3 totals 17 residues. Germline loops: CDR1 MNHEY, CDR2 SMNVEV (reference sequence). Written as DNA, the CDR3 is TGTGCCAGCAGAACTCACTTTAGCGGGGGGGCTCAAGTTACGCAGTATTTT. Translating gives CASRTHFSGGAQVTQYF.

This clonotype was counted between two and nine times. V gene TRBV15 combines with J gene TRBJ2-2; 7 bases are a match to TRBD1. The trim removed 1 base at V and 1 base at J, leaving 6 bases unmatched. CDR3 length equals 17 residues. Germline assignment: CDR1 LNHNV and CDR2 YYDKDF (reference sequence). This chain's CDR3 is CATSRGGHRGNTGELFF. The CDR3 region has the DNA TGTGCCACCAGCAGAGGAGGCCACAGGGGGAACACCGGGGAGCTGTTTTTT.

This clonotype has a count of ten or more. V is TRBV2 and J is TRBJ2-2; D is uncertain. Deletions cut 11 bases from V and 4 bases from J, with 11 bases between. The V gene's germline CDR1 is SNHLY and CDR2 FYNNEI. The CDR3 contains 12 residues. CDR3 sequence reads: CALRVGTGELFF. In DNA, the CDR3 is TGTGCCCTACGAGTCGGCACCGGGGAGCTGTTTTTT.

In this sample, this clonotype turned up a few times. The gene calls are TRBV4-1 and TRBJ2-7, with D maybe TRBD1 (6 bases). Per germline, CDR1 MGHRA and CDR2 YSYEKL. The CDR3 loop spans 15 amino acids. The V and J ends lost 0 bases and 6 bases respectively, with 15 bases between them. In DNA form, the CDR3 reads TGCGCCAGCAGCCAAGATCAAACAGGGAGACGCGAGCAGTACTTC. This codes for CASSQDQTGRREQYF.

This clonotype was found a few times. V gene TRBV10-2 combines with J gene TRBJ1-2; TRBD1 agrees at 7 bases. The CDR3 loop spans 12 amino acids. Germline loops: CDR1 WSHSY, CDR2 SAAADI. Trimming cost V 3 bases and J 7 bases; bases outside gene matches: 2. CDR3 coding DNA: TGCGCCAGCAGTGACGCAGGGGGTGGCTACACCTTC. Translated, it gives CASSDAGGGYTF.

This clonotype was seen more than once but under ten times. V is TRBV6-1 and J is TRBJ1-6; D gene unclear. Trimming took off 10 bases at V and 3 bases at J, with 16 bases between the two ends. The CDR3 is 15 residues long. Germline V CDR1 and CDR2: MNHNS, SASEGT. Here the CDR3 DNA reads TGTGCCACAGCCCCTAAAACAAACTATAATTCACCCCTCCACTTT. Encoded protein: CATAPKTNYNSPLHF.